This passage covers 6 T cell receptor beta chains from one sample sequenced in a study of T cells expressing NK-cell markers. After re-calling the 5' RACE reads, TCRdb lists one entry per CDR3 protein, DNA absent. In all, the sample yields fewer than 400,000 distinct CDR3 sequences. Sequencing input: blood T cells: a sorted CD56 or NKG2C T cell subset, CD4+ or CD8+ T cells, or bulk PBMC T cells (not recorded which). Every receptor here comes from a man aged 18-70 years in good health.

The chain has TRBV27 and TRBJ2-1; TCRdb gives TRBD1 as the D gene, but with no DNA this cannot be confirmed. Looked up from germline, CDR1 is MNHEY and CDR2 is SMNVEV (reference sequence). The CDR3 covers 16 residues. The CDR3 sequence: CASSSSGTEITIEQFF.

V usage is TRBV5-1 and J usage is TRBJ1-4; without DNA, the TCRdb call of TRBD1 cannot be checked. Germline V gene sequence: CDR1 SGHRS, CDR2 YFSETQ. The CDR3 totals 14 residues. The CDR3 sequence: CASAEQGLPEKLFF. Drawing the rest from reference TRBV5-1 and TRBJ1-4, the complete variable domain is KAGVTQTPRYLIKTRGQQVTLSCSPISGHRSVSWYQQTPGQGLQFLFEYFSETQRNKGNFPGRFSGRQFSNSRSEMNVSTLELGDSALYLCASAEQGLPEKLFFGSGTQLSVL.

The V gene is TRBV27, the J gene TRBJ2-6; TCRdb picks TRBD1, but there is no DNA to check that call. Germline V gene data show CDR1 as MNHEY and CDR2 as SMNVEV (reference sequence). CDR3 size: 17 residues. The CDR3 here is CASSFSAGAAGANVLTF.

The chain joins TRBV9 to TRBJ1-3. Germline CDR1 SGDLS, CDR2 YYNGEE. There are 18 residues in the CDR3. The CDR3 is CASSVEVRNSRRGNTIYF.

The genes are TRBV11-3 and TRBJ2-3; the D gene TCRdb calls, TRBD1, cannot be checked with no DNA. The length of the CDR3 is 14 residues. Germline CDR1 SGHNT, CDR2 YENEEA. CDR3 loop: CASSRGQNTDTQYF.

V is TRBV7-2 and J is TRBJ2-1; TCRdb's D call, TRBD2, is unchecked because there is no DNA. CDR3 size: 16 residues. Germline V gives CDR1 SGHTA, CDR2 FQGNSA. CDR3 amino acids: CASSLRPLAGNNEQFF.